This TCR beta chain was documented in a study of blood T cell repertoires in COVID-19 (dated by TCRdb to the early 2020s). Concerning the study at large: Samples covering the acute and convalescent phases of COVID-19 were provided by collaborators in the United States, Italy and Spain. Where available, HLA class I and class II types were taken from metadata supplied by the sample provider and were not determined by assay-based typing. The samples were drawn from the first 160 participants of the ongoing ImmuneRACE study and from 1,254 subjects provided by 6 global collaborators. The material from the prospective study consisted of cDNA or gDNA derived from T cells, B-cell-depleted T cells, or PBMCs. The repertoires were released in a freely available public database meant as a resource for research on the immune response to SARS-CoV-2. A de-identified subject ID, COVID-19 status, age in years and sex were almost always included in the sample metadata. The dataset comprised deeply sampled blood TCRbeta repertoires from subjects exposed to, actively infected with, or recovered from COVID-19.

TCRbeta CDR3 regions were amplified from genomic DNA by means of the immunoSEQ Assay, a bias-controlled multiplex PCR. The published analysis was carried out like this. The number of nucleated cells in each sample was estimated from the amplification of reference gene primers within the assay. To quantify the absolute abundance of each unique TCRbeta CDR3 rearrangement, sequence reads were collapsed and filtered. Productive Simpson clonality was computed per sample as the square root of Simpson's diversity index over productive rearrangements. TCRdb holds this immuneACCESS table with in-frame rearrangements only. Some clones are missing; in checked studies, unresolved V genes explain under half, and the rest has no known cause. V and J calls and clone size follow that table, whereas D and trimming were derived from the DNA. This sample has about 180,000 clones in its table, and about four fifths of those were observed once. The ten biggest clones cover 5% to 8.5% of the sample.

Here is what the overall study found, with its caveats: Clinical and demographic metadata were provided uncurated, with the amount varying by source and participant.

CDR1 SGHTS and CDR2 YDEGEE are derived from the germline V gene. The V and J ends are trimmed by 3 bases and 6 bases, leaving 8 bases between them. The CDR3 holds 12 amino acids from the cysteine to the phenylalanine. Of all the DNA, just the CDR3 is kept, 36 bases in frame from base 1. Worth noting for this clone: Its binding antigen is unknown. Base-call qualities are not available, and no considerably larger clone is one nucleotide away.

The collaborating institutions used their own protocols to collect whole blood in K2EDTA tubes. Collaborator samples were shipped for TCRbeta analysis as frozen whole blood, isolated PBMCs, or DNA extracted from either sample type. This TCR was recovered from a man between 65 and 85 years old with active or convalescent COVID-19. The sequencing input was peripheral blood. The chain uses TRBV5-8 and TRBJ2-3; no D gene can be assigned with confidence. The nucleotide sequence reads TGTGCCAGCAGCTCGCGGTTTGATACGCAGTATTTT. Translated, it reads CASSSRFDTQYF. Full variable domain (CDR3 extended with the reference TRBV5-8 and TRBJ2-3 proteins): EAGVTQSPTHLIKTRGQQATLRCSPISGHTSVYWYQQALGLGLQFLLWYDEGEERNRGNFPPRFSGRQFPNYSSELNVNALELEDSALYLCASSSRFDTQYFGPGTRLTVL.